One sample yielded the 25 T cell receptor beta chains listed below, sequenced in a study of T cells expressing NK-cell markers. After re-calling the 5' RACE reads, TCRdb lists one entry per CDR3 protein, DNA absent. In total, the table holds some 460,000 distinct CDR3 sequences. Sequenced sample: blood T cells: a sorted CD56 or NKG2C T cell subset, CD4+ or CD8+ T cells, or bulk PBMC T cells (not recorded which). Receptors were obtained from a woman between 50 and 59 years old in good health.

V is TRBV12-3 or TRBV12-4 and J is TRBJ1-5. This CDR3 contains 15 residues. CDR3 protein: CASTIGRGLGQPQHF.

The gene calls are TRBV25-1 and TRBJ2-3; TCRdb returns TRBD1, unconfirmable since there is no DNA. This CDR3 is 14 amino acids long. CDR1 and CDR2 (germline): MGHDK, SYGVNS. CDR3 sequence reads: CASRGGAGTDTQYF.

The rearrangement uses TRBV20-1 and TRBJ2-7; TCRdb's D call of TRBD2 is untestable without DNA. Germline V gene lookup returns CDR1 DFQATT and CDR2 SNEGSKA (reference sequence). There are 15 residues in the CDR3. The CDR3 loop reads CSARVGTSGIYEQYF.

V is TRBV3-1 and J is TRBJ2-1; no DNA is available, so the TRBD2 call from TCRdb remains unchecked. From germline, CDR1 is LGHDT and CDR2 YNNKEL (reference sequence). The CDR3 contains 15 residues. The CDR3 is CASSQDSSGTGEQFF.

This sequence joins TRBV14 and TRBJ2-5; TCRdb gives TRBD1 as the D gene, but with no DNA this cannot be confirmed. The CDR3 is made up of 12 amino acids. Germline V gene lookup returns CDR1 SGHDN and CDR2 FVKESK. The CDR3 sequence is CASSQVPPAEYF.

The chain combines TRBV7-6 with TRBJ2-1. CDR3 length: 13 residues. Germline values: CDR1 SGHVS, CDR2 FNYEAQ. CDR3 sequence: CASSLEMGNEQFF.

The V call is TRBV5-1, the J call TRBJ2-5; lacking DNA, the TRBD1 call made by TCRdb goes unchecked. CDR1 is SGHRS and CDR2 is YFSETQ in the germline V gene. The CDR3 runs to 13 residues. The CDR3 sequence: CASSLGLSGIQYF.

The chain recombines TRBV6-2 or TRBV6-3 with TRBJ2-1. This CDR3 contains 13 residues. Looked up from germline, CDR1 is MNHEY and CDR2 is SVGEGT. CDR3: CASRVVGYNEQFF.

The genes are TRBV5-1 and TRBJ2-1; TCRdb indicates TRBD1, and absent DNA this call remains unverified. The CDR3 is 15 amino acids. Germline V gene data show CDR1 as SGHRS and CDR2 as YFSETQ. The chain's CDR3 is CASSSDPGQNNEQFF.

The chain has TRBV27 and TRBJ2-3; the TRBD2 assignment by TCRdb is unverifiable without DNA. This CDR3 is 14 amino acids long. Germline V gene data show CDR1 as MNHEY and CDR2 as SMNVEV (reference sequence). The chain's CDR3 is CASKNLAGGDTQYF.

This chain joins TRBV5-1 and TRBJ2-7; the TRBD1 assignment by TCRdb is unverifiable without DNA. Germline V gene lookup returns CDR1 SGHRS and CDR2 YFSETQ. The CDR3 extends over 13 amino acids. This CDR3 is CASSLGSRVEQYF. Using reference TRBV5-1 and TRBJ2-7 for the parts outside the CDR3, the full variable domain is KAGVTQTPRYLIKTRGQQVTLSCSPISGHRSVSWYQQTPGQGLQFLFEYFSETQRNKGNFPGRFSGRQFSNSRSEMNVSTLELGDSALYLCASSLGSRVEQYFGPGTRLTVT.

The chain carries TRBV12-3 or TRBV12-4 and TRBJ2-7; TCRdb indicates TRBD1, and absent DNA this call remains unverified. This CDR3 spans 16 amino acids. CDR3 protein: CASSLADRLLTKEQYF.

This sequence joins TRBV20-1 and TRBJ2-1; no DNA is available, so the TRBD2 call from TCRdb remains unchecked. In germline, CDR1 is DFQATT, CDR2 SNEGSKA (reference sequence). This CDR3 is 14 amino acids long. CDR3 protein: CSAEVRRGENEQFF.

The chain is built from TRBV6-1 and TRBJ2-5; the TCRdb call, TRBD1, lacks DNA for checking. The germline CDR1 and CDR2 sequences are MNHNS and SASEGT. The CDR3 is made up of 16 amino acids. The CDR3 region is CASTLTPGPIFQTQYF.

The CDR3 sequence: CASRRDSGRDTQYF. The J gene is TRBJ2-3, the V gene TRBV6-4; TCRdb reports TRBD1, a call that lacks DNA to check it against. Germline CDR1 and CDR2: MRHNA and SNTAGT. The CDR3 sequence is 14 residues long.

The J gene is TRBJ2-1, the V gene TRBV29-1; the TRBD2 assignment by TCRdb is unverifiable without DNA. This CDR3 region has 14 residues. The germline V gene has CDR1 SQVTM and CDR2 ANQGSEA. CDR3 sequence: CSVDGELATYEQFF.

The CDR3 sequence is CASSFEQVGELFF. The V call is TRBV5-1, the J call TRBJ2-2. Germline CDR1 reads SGHRS; CDR2 reads YFSETQ. This CDR3 region has 13 residues.

V gene TRBV5-6 combines with J gene TRBJ1-4; lacking DNA, the TRBD1 call made by TCRdb goes unchecked. The CDR3 has 15 amino acids. CDR1 is SGHDT, CDR2 YYEEEE, per germline. The chain's CDR3 is CASSLWGSSNEKLFF.

The V gene is TRBV6-5, the J gene TRBJ2-3. Per the germline V gene, CDR1 is MNHEY and CDR2 is SVGAGI. The CDR3 is 13 amino acids. The CDR3 reads CASSMGRRDTQYF.

This rearrangement joins TRBV9 to TRBJ2-2. Looked up from germline, CDR1 is SGDLS and CDR2 is YYNGEE. The CDR3 has 16 residues. The CDR3 loop is CASSVRQVLNTGELFF.

Here the CDR3 reads CASSLRDTNYGYTF. V usage is TRBV12-3 or TRBV12-4 and J usage is TRBJ1-2; TCRdb's D gene call, TRBD1, goes unchecked for lack of DNA. The CDR3 is made up of 14 amino acids.

J is TRBJ2-1 and V is TRBV5-1; TCRdb picks TRBD1, but there is no DNA to check that call. Looked up from germline, CDR1 is SGHRS and CDR2 is YFSETQ. The CDR3 is 14 amino acids. CDR3 residues: CASSHGQGGNEQFF. Filled out from reference TRBV5-1 and TRBJ2-1, the complete variable domain reads KAGVTQTPRYLIKTRGQQVTLSCSPISGHRSVSWYQQTPGQGLQFLFEYFSETQRNKGNFPGRFSGRQFSNSRSEMNVSTLELGDSALYLCASSHGQGGNEQFFGPGTRLTVL.

J is TRBJ2-3 and V is TRBV5-1; the TCRdb call, TRBD2, lacks DNA for checking. The germline gives CDR1 SGHRS, CDR2 YFSETQ. The CDR3 extends over 17 amino acids. The CDR3 region is CASSLTPSGRVPDTQYF.

The genes are TRBV20-1 and TRBJ2-1; with no DNA, the TCRdb D assignment of TRBD2 cannot be verified. Germline CDR1 and CDR2: DFQATT and SNEGSKA (reference sequence). The CDR3 covers 11 residues. CDR3 residues: CSATQVREQFF.

The rearrangement links TRBV14 to TRBJ2-7. The CDR3 totals 12 residues. Germline V lookup: CDR1 SGHDN, CDR2 FVKESK. CDR3 loop: CASSPDDYEQYF. Supplemented by reference TRBV14 and TRBJ2-7, the full variable domain reads EAGVTQFPSHSVIEKGQTVTLRCDPISGHDNLYWYRRVMGKEIKFLLHFVKESKQDESGMPNNRFLAERTGGTYSTLKVQPAELEDSGVYFCASSPDDYEQYFGPGTRLTVT.